A selection of T cell receptor beta chains follows, all from one sample in a study of beta chain features in type 1 diabetes. Measured with immunoSEQ multiplex PCR; TCRdb has only the in-frame clones, and not every one. The repertoire holds roughly 380,000 clones, about 18% seen once, with around 0.045% in the top ten. The sample consisted of naive CD4+ T cells from blood. Receptors originate from a woman aged 18-29 years in good health. Each CDR3 is given with its conserved first and last residue.

TRBJ2-1 | TRBV5-1 | CASSIGAYNEQFF
TRBJ2-5 | TRBV5-4 | CASRGTSNQETQYF
TRBJ2-1 | TRBV30 | CAWNPSVNNEQFF
TRBJ2-3 | TRBV18 | CASSPGTGDPDTQYF
TRBJ2-1 | TRBV11-2 | CASQRASAYNEQFF
TRBJ2-5 | TRBV5-6 | CASSLIGSRSETQYF
TRBJ1-2 | TRBV7-9 | CASSSPQGGYGYTF
TRBJ2-6 | TRBV19 | CASRQSSPHSGANVLTF
TRBJ2-3 | TRBV5-1 | CASSERRGDTDTQYF
TRBJ2-3 | TRBV7-2 | CASSKTSGRTDTQYF
TRBJ1-4 | TRBV15 | CATSRGQGSNEKLFF
TRBJ2-5 | TRBV9 | CASSAGGETQYF
TRBJ2-3 | TRBV7-9 | CASSQDTDTQYF
TRBJ2-1 | TRBV7-6 | CASSLVSSGQPYNEQFF
TRBJ2-1 | TRBV29-1 | CSVELLPGLKDYEQFF
TRBJ1-1 | TRBV29-1 | CSVRDRGNTEAFF
TRBJ2-6 | TRBV4-1 | CASSQVHSGANVLTF
TRBJ2-5 | TRBV7-2 | CASSPRLAGGETQYF
TRBJ2-7 | TRBV25-1 | CASSVPSGVAGPYEQYF
TRBJ2-3 | TRBV5-1 | CASSSDSGQGVDTQYF